This entry concerns a single T cell receptor (beta chain). This sample was included in a study of blood T cell repertoires in COVID-19. Produced via immunoSEQ multiplex PCR; TCRdb's table is partial and in-frame only. The sample comprises around 280,000 clones, approximately 88% of which are singletons, and approximately 5.7% rests with the top ten. In Cohort 3, a recovered donor had either two negative PCRs, clearance, or symptom resolution. CDR3 length: 15 amino acids. The V segment lost 1 base and the J segment 3 bases; nucleotides outside the gene matches: 6. In germline, CDR1 is SGHTA, CDR2 FQGNSA.

The sequencing sample was made of PBMCs or T cells enriched from blood (not recorded which). The TCR sequence derives from a woman aged 35 to 49 who had recovered from COVID-19. The chain uses TRBV7-2 and TRBJ2-7, with 7 positions matching TRBD2. CDR3 sequence reads: CASSLEPSGRYEQYF. The CDR3 DNA is TGTGCCAGCAGCTTAGAGCCTAGCGGACGCTACGAGCAGTACTTC.